The 17 T cell receptor beta chains in this list originate from one sample, sequenced in a study of cytomegalovirus exposure and HLA in healthy donors. It was with 60 Vbeta and 13 Jbeta primers that the PCR ran. Produced via immunoSEQ multiplex PCR; TCRdb's table is partial and in-frame only. The sample includes about 170,000 clones, roughly four fifths seen only once; the top ten take 2% to 2.5%. The sample consisted of PBMCs. The origin of the receptors is a woman in her twenties or thirties in good health and CMV-seropositive.

The chain employs TRBV10-3 and TRBJ1-2; D not certain. Germline CDR1 and CDR2: ENHRY and SYGVKD. This CDR3 has 13 amino acids. Between the trimmed V and J ends, which lost 0 bases and 4 bases, there was a span of 6 bases. The DNA of the CDR3 is TGTGCCATCAGTGAGTCGAATAGCTATGGCTACACCTTC. Protein: CAISESNSYGYTF.

This clone has a handful of counts. V and J are TRBV30 and TRBJ2-1, with 8 positions matching TRBD2. Germline V gene lookup returns CDR1 GTSNPN and CDR2 SVGIG (reference sequence). The CDR3 covers 14 residues. The ends lost 0 bases at V and 7 bases at J; junction bases unmatched: 5. CDR3 region: CAWSVGGRRNEQFF. CDR3 coding DNA: TGTGCCTGGAGTGTGGGCGGGAGGCGTAATGAGCAGTTCTTC.

The rearrangement links TRBV7-9 to TRBJ2-5; TRBD2 matches 10 bases. There are 15 residues in the CDR3. Looked up from germline, CDR1 is SEHNR and CDR2 is FQNEAQ (reference sequence). V lost 2 bases, J lost 3 bases, and 3 bases stayed unmatched. DNA of the CDR3: TGTGCCAGCAGCTTAAACGGACTAGCGGAAGAGACCCAGTACTTC. This translates into CASSLNGLAEETQYF.

The chain has TRBV7-2 and TRBJ1-1; no clear D gene. This CDR3 contains 14 residues. From germline, CDR1 is SGHTA and CDR2 FQGNSA. Trimming pared 2 bases from V and 5 bases from J, leaving 12 bases between. The CDR3, as DNA: TGTGCCAGCAGCTTAATGGTCTGGAGAACTGAAGCTTTCTTT. It is translated as CASSLMVWRTEAFF. Together with reference TRBV7-2 and TRBJ1-1, the CDR3 gives the full variable domain: GAGVSQSPSNKVTEKGKDVELRCDPISGHTALYWYRQSLGQGLEFLIYFQGNSAPDKSGLPSDRFSAERTGGSVSTLTIQRTQQEDSAVYLCASSLMVWRTEAFFGQGTRLTVV.

This chain joins TRBV7-8 and TRBJ1-3; a possible D gene is TRBD1 (5 bases). V lost 1 base and J 2 bases, leaving 18 bases between the germline ends. Germline CDR1 SGHVS, CDR2 FQNEAQ. This CDR3 spans 18 amino acids. CDR3 protein: CASSLEGLIGFPGNTIYF. The CDR3 bases are TGTGCCAGCAGCTTAGAGGGGTTGATCGGGTTCCCTGGAAACACCATATATTTT.

This clone has a handful of counts. The same CDR3 arises from other DNA sequences in this sample as well. The chain has TRBV30 and TRBJ1-5, with no clear D. Germline values: CDR1 GTSNPN, CDR2 SVGIG (reference sequence). V lost 1 base, J lost 2 bases, and 6 bases lay in between. CDR3 length: 13 amino acids. DNA of the CDR3: TGTGCCTGGAGTGGCCAGGGCAATCAGCCCCAGCATTTT. Protein: CAWSGQGNQPQHF.

This chain uses TRBV19 with TRBJ1-1; 7 bases fit TRBD1. Unmatched junction bases numbered 8, after V lost 6 bases and J lost 4 bases. There are 14 residues in the CDR3. CDR1 and CDR2 from the germline V gene are LNHDA and SQIVND (reference sequence). CDR3 DNA: TGTGCCAGTAGCCCCCGAGGGGGCCTCACTGAAGCTTTCTTT. Translating it yields CASSPRGGLTEAFF.

The chain joins TRBV19 to TRBJ1-5; tentatively, D is TRBD1 (6 bases). The germline V and J ends were trimmed by 10 bases and 4 bases, with 20 bases remaining between them. Germline V gene lookup returns CDR1 LNHDA and CDR2 SQIVND (reference sequence). This CDR3 region has 15 residues. The DNA for the CDR3 is TGTGCCACCAAGAGGGGGGGGGCGCTAAATCAGCCCCAGCATTTT. It translates to CATKRGGALNQPQHF.

This clone has just a few counts. This chain connects TRBV29-1 to TRBJ1-4; D possibly corresponds to TRBD1 (5 bases). The germline gives CDR1 SQVTM, CDR2 ANQGSEA. V was pared by 6 bases and J by 4 bases, with 15 bases between. The CDR3 contains 14 residues. The CDR3 sequence: CSVGLGGGNEKLFF. The CDR3 DNA is TGCAGCGTGGGACTCGGGGGGGGTAATGAAAAACTGTTTTTT.

The chain joins TRBV7-8 to TRBJ2-7; 8 nucleotides agree with TRBD2. The J segment lost 6 bases and the V segment lost 5 bases, leaving 12 bases of the junction unmatched. Germline assignment: CDR1 SGHVS and CDR2 FQNEAQ. This CDR3 has 15 amino acids. The CDR3 region is CASSHTSGGGLEQYF. The CDR3 region has the DNA TGTGCCAGCAGCCACACTAGCGGAGGGGGGCTCGAGCAGTACTTC.

The chain couples TRBV18 to TRBJ2-2, with 8 bases fitting TRBD1. Per germline, CDR1 KGHSH and CDR2 LQKENI. The length of the CDR3 is 17 residues. V trimming: 4 bases; J trimming: 7 bases; junction bases outside the gene matches: 14. This chain's CDR3 is CASSQLTTGTGGGELFF. DNA for the CDR3: TGTGCCAGCTCACAACTAACCACCGGGACAGGAGGCGGGGAGCTGTTTTTT.

J is TRBJ2-3 and V is TRBV27, with 7 bases that match TRBD2. V lost 2 bases to trimming and J lost 4 bases; unmatched junction nucleotides: 6. This CDR3 has 15 amino acids. Germline V gene lookup returns CDR1 MNHEY and CDR2 SMNVEV (reference sequence). The CDR3 bases are TGTGCCAGCAGTTTAGGGCCGGGAGGTGCAGATACGCAGTATTTT. Translation: CASSLGPGGADTQYF.

This sequence joins TRBV2 and TRBJ2-3; 10 nucleotides line up with TRBD2. The germline gives CDR1 SNHLY, CDR2 FYNNEI. The CDR3 extends over 15 amino acids. V lost 4 bases and J lost 7; bases outside the gene matches: 8. CDR3 nucleotides: TGTGCCAGCAGTGTCCAAGCGGGGGGGTTAAATACGCAGTATTTT. Amino acid sequence: CASSVQAGGLNTQYF.

This chain uses TRBV7-9 with TRBJ1-2, with D tentatively TRBD1 (5 bases). CDR1 is SEHNR, CDR2 FQNEAQ, per germline (reference sequence). This CDR3 spans 14 amino acids. V was pared by 1 base and J by 8 bases, with 14 bases between. The CDR3 DNA sequence: TGTGCCAGCAGCTTAGGCCCCCAGGGAGGCGGCTACACCTTC. Encoded protein: CASSLGPQGGGYTF.

This clone was counted only a few times. The chain carries TRBV4-1 and TRBJ1-2; TRBD1 might be the D (6 bases). Germline lookup yields CDR1 MGHRA and CDR2 YSYEKL. V gave up 2 bases and J gave up 3 bases, with 7 bases separating them. The CDR3 extends over 13 amino acids. CDR3 DNA sequence: TGCGCCAGCAGCCAAAACAGGGACTATGGCTACACCTTC. Its protein product is CASSQNRDYGYTF.

This clone was found once. The chain employs TRBV13 and TRBJ2-5, with TRBD2 identical over 7 bases. The CDR3 is 16 residues long. Unmatched junction bases numbered 13, after V lost 5 bases and J lost 4 bases. The germline gives CDR1 PRHDT, CDR2 FYEKMQ (reference sequence). CDR3 in amino acids: CASSLSGMIGRETQYF. CDR3 DNA sequence: TGTGCCAGCAGCCTCAGCGGGATGATCGGGAGAGAGACCCAGTACTTC.

The V and J genes are TRBV9 and TRBJ2-5, with a tentative D call TRBD1 (5 bases). Germline V gene sequence: CDR1 SGDLS, CDR2 YYNGEE. The CDR3 is 16 residues long. The V gene lost 4 bases and the J gene lost 4 bases, with 20 bases spanning the gap. CDR3 amino acids: CASSPHQGALRETQYF. CDR3 bases: TGTGCCAGCAGCCCCCACCAAGGGGCCCTGCGAGAGACCCAGTACTTC.